This T cell receptor beta chain was sequenced for a study of shared clonotypes between healthy human individuals. Selected positively for CCR7 and CD45RO-negative, naive CD8 cells excluded terminally differentiated effector memory CD45RA+ cells. The CDR3 length is 14 residues. Trimming shortened V by 8 bases and J by 1 base, and 12 bases separated the two germline ends. Germline CDR1 reads MDHEN; CDR2 reads SYDVKM. Measured with immunoSEQ multiplex PCR; TCRdb has only the in-frame clones, and not every one. The sample includes approximately 2,000,000 clones, around 93% seen only once; the top ten take around 1.8%.

Input material: naive CD8+ T cells from PBMCs. The TCR comes from a man younger than 35 in good health. Some clones in this sample may be carry-over from other donors' samples. This chain uses TRBV28 with TRBJ1-3; D might be TRBD1 (5 bases). Written as DNA, the CDR3 is TGTGCCAGCCAGAGGGGTTTATCTGGAAACACCATATATTTT. Protein: CASQRGLSGNTIYF.